This T cell receptor beta chain was recovered during a study of blood T cell repertoires in COVID-19. Study at large: Samples came from the United States, Italy and Spain, spanning acute and convalescent COVID-19. T cells, B-cell-depleted T cells, or PBMCs supplied cDNA or gDNA.

This CDR3 is 13 amino acids long. CDR1 MNHEY and CDR2 SVGEGT come from the germline V gene. V lost 6 bases, J lost 8 bases, and 16 bases lay in between. Per the study methods: Estimates of nucleated cell counts were drawn from the amplification of reference gene primers. The assay was immunoSEQ multiplex PCR, and TCRdb's table has in-frame clones only and misses some. V, J and clone size reflect that table, while D and trimming were determined from the DNA. The table records about 210,000 clones, around 80% of them present only once. V gene TRBV6-2 or TRBV6-3 combines with J gene TRBJ1-2; TRBD1 might be the D (6 bases). The sequence was obtained from a woman in her 70s with acute or convalescent COVID-19. Material: peripheral blood. The CDR3 DNA is TGTGCCAGCAGCACGACAGGATTCGGAGGCTACACCTTC. Its translation: CASSTTGFGGYTF.